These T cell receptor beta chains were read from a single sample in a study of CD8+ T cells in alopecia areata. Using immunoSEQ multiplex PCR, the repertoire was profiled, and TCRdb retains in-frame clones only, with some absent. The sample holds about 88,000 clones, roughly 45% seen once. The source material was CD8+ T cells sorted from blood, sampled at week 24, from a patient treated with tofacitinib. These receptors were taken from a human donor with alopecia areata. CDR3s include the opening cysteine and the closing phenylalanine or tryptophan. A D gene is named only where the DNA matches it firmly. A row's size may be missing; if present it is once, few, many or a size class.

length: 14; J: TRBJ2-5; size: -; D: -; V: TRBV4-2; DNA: TGTGCCAGCAGCCAAGAATCTACAGCCCCTTCGCAGTACTTC; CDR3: CASSQESTAPSQYF
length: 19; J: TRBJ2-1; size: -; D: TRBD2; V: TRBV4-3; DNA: TGCGCCAGCAGCCCTACGCTCTGGGGTAAAGCGGGATCTTACAATGAGCAGTTCTTC; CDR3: CASSPTLWGKAGSYNEQFF
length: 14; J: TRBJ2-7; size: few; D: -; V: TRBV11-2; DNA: TGTGCCAGCAGCTTAGATATACAGGCCGGCGAGCAGTACTTC; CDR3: CASSLDIQAGEQYF
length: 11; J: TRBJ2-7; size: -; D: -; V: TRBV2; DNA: TGTGCCAGCCTGAGGGAGCGCGAGCAGTACTTC; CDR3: CASLREREQYF
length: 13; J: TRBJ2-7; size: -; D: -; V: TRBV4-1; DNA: TGCGCCAGCAGCCAAGTAGGTTCCTACGAGCAGTACTTC; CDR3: CASSQVGSYEQYF
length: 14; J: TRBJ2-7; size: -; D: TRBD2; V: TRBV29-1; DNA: TGCAGCGTTGAAAAGTTAAGGGAGGGGTACGAGCAGTACTTC; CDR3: CSVEKLREGYEQYF
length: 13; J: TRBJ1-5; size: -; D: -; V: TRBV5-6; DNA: TGTGCCAGCAGCTTGGAGGGACGGCAGCCCCAGCATTTT; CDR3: CASSLEGRQPQHF
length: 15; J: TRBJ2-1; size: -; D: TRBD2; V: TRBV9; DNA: TGTGCCAGCAGCGGGGGGACTAGTTCAGACAATGAGCAGTTCTTC; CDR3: CASSGGTSSDNEQFF
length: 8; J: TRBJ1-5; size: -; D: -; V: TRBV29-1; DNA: TGCAAGAATCAGCCCCAGCATTTT; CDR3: CKNQPQHF
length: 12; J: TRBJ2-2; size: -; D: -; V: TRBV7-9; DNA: TGTGCCCCTAGACCCCTCACCGGGGAGCTGTTTTTT; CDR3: CAPRPLTGELFF
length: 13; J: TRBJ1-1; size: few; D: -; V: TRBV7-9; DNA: TGTGCCAGCAGCTTAGGGTACGGCACTGAAGCTTTCTTT; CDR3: CASSLGYGTEAFF
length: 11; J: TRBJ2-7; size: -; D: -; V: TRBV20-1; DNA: TGCAGTGCCCGCGCCAACGGCGAGCAGTACTTC; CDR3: CSARANGEQYF
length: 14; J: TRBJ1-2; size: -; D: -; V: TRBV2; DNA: TGTGCCAGCAGTGAAGGGGGGGCCGGCTATGGCTACACCTTC; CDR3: CASSEGGAGYGYTF
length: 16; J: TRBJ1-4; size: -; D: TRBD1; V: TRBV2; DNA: TGTGCCAGCAGCGCCCGGGACAGGGGAACTAATGAAAAACTGTTTTTT; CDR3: CASSARDRGTNEKLFF
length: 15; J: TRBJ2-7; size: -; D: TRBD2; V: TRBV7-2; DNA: TGTGCCAGCAGCTTAGGAGGCGGGAGAAACCACGAGCAGTACTTC; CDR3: CASSLGGGRNHEQYF
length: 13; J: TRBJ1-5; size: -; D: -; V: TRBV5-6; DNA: TGTGCCAGCAGCTTGGGGACGACTCAGCCCCAGCATTTT; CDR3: CASSLGTTQPQHF
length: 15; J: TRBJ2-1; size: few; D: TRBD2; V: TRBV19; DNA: TGTGCCAGTAGTATAGGACTAGCGGGGGCCAATGAGCAGTTCTTC; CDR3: CASSIGLAGANEQFF
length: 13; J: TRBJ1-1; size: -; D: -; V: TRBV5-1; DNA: TGCGCCAGCAGCTTCGCGGGGGGTATTGAAGCTTTCTTT; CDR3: CASSFAGGIEAFF
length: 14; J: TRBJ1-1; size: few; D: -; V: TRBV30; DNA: TGTGCCTGGAGTGGCCCCCTGTGGGGTACTGAAGCTTTCTTT; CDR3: CAWSGPLWGTEAFF
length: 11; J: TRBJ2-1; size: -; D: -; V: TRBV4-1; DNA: TGCGCCAGCGGGAGAGGTAATGAGCAGTTCTTC; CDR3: CASGRGNEQFF
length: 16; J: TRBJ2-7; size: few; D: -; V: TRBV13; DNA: TGCGCCAGCAGCCAAGAACTGGTGGGGAGCTCCTACGAGCAGTACTTC; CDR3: CASSQELVGSSYEQYF
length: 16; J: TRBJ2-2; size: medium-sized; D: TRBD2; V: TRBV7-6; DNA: TGTGCCAGCATCCTGGGAGCGGGAGGGAACACCGGGGAGCTGTTTTTT; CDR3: CASILGAGGNTGELFF
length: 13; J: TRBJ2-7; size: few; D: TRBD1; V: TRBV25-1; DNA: TGTGCCAGCAGCCTCGGGACAGTCTACGAGCAGTACTTC; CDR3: CASSLGTVYEQYF
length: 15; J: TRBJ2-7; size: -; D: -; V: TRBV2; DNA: TGTGCCAGCAGAGAAGGCAGGGCCATCACCTACGAGCAGTACTTC; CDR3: CASREGRAITYEQYF
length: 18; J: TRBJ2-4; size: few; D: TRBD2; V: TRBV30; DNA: TGTGCCTGGATATCTCGGACTAGCGGGAGTCGGGCCAAAAACATTCAGTACTTC; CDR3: CAWISRTSGSRAKNIQYF
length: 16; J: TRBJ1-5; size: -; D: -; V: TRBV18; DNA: TGTGCCAGCTCACCACAGGGGCCGTATAGCAATCAGCCCCAGCATTTT; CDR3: CASSPQGPYSNQPQHF
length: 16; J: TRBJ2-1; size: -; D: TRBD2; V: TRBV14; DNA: TGTGCCAGCAGCCATCCTAGCGGGAGGGGGTACAATGAGCAGTTCTTC; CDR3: CASSHPSGRGYNEQFF
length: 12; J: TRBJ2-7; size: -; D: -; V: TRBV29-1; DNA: TGCAGCGTTGTTTGGAAAAACTACGAGCAGTACTTC; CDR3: CSVVWKNYEQYF
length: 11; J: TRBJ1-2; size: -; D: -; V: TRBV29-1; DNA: TGCAGCGTGTCGTACAGCTATGGCTACACCTTC; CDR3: CSVSYSYGYTF
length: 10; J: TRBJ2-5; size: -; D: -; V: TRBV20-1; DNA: TGCAGTGCACAGGTCCAGCCGCAGTACTTC; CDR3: CSAQVQPQYF
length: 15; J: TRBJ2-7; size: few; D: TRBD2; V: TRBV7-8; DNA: TGTGCCAGCAGCCCGGGACTAGCGGGGGCCTACGAGCAGTACTTC; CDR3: CASSPGLAGAYEQYF
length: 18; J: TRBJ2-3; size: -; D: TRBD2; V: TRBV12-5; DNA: TGTGCTAGTGGGTCTTCTCCAACAGGGCTAGCGGGAGAAGATACGCAGTATTTT; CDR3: CASGSSPTGLAGEDTQYF
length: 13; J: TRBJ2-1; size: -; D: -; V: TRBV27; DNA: TGTGCCAGCAGTTTGGGTGGCGGGAATGAGCAGTTCTTC; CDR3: CASSLGGGNEQFF
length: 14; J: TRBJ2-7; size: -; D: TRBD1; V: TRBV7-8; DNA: TGTGCCAGCAGCTCCCGGGACAGGGACTACGAGCAGTACTTC; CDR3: CASSSRDRDYEQYF
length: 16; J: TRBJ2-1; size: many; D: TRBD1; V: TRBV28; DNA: TGTGCCAGCAGTCCCGCGGACAGGGGAGTTTACAATGAGCAGTTCTTC; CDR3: CASSPADRGVYNEQFF
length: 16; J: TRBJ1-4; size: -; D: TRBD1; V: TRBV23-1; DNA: TGCGCCAGCAGTCAAGCTGGACAGGGGATGGCTGAAAAACTGTTTTTT; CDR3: CASSQAGQGMAEKLFF
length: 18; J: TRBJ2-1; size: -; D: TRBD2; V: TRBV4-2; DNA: TGTGCCAGCAGCCAAGAGTCGGGGACTAGCGGTTTTTACAATGAGCAGTTCTTC; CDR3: CASSQESGTSGFYNEQFF
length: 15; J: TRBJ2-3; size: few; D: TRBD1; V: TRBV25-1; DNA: TGTGCCAGCAGTGAGGGGGACAGGGAAAGTGCTACGCAGTATTTT; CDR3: CASSEGDRESATQYF
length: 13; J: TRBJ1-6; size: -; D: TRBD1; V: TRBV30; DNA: TGTGCCTGGAGTGTACAGGGGGGGTCACCCCTCCACTTT; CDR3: CAWSVQGGSPLHF